This note documents a single T cell receptor (beta chain) sequence. In its sample, this clonotype was seen many times. Its antigen is still unknown. Per-base quality was not reported, and no clone a single base away is much larger than it. This entry belongs to a study of breast tumors, draining lymph nodes, adjacent tissues listed by TCRdb under 2016. In terms of the full investigation: TCR beta repertoires were compared across tumor, adjacent nontumor tissue and axillary lymph nodes obtained from breast cancer patients. The study aimed to assess the relationships and possible T-cell exchange between tumor, surrounding tissue and draining lymph node repertoires in human breast cancer. Broad study findings and their caveats: T-cell repertoire diversity in tumors was found to be lower than in lymph nodes but higher than in nontumor tissue, and preferential V and J gene usage was observed. The similarity between tumor and nontumor tissue repertoires was significantly greater in luminal-like breast cancer than in basal-like breast cancer. A scenario in which most tumor T cells derive from the lymph node and then expand within tumor tissue was judged to be consistent with the data. Rather than being directly demonstrated, the conclusion that tumor T cells originate in lymph nodes was presented as consistent with a hypothesis.

The lymph node samples were taken from the axillary draining lymph nodes of breast cancer patients. Sequencing relied on an Illumina HiSeq 2000. Multiplex PCR amplification was used to generate the TCR beta chain libraries. High-throughput sequencing was used to analyze the amplified TCR beta chain products. Using fastp at Q25 and MiXCR, TCRdb reprocessed the public reads and kept productive beta chains. Every entry covers one CDR3 protein and lists the most common genes and DNA from its rows. In all, the sample holds roughly 80,000 distinct CDR3 sequences, and roughly a fifth of those were seen once. 2% to 2.5% of the sample is in the top ten clones. The germline V gene yields SGHRS for CDR1 and YFSETQ for CDR2. Measured from the cysteine to the phenylalanine, the CDR3 is 16 residues long. Here the CDR3 DNA is all that survives: 48 bases in frame from base 1. V ends up 4 bases short and J 5 bases short, with an unmatched junction base count of 13.

The sequenced material came from axillary lymph node tissue. This receptor was taken from a female donor with breast cancer. Some clones in this sample may be carry-over from other donors' samples. Recombination linked TRBV5-1 to TRBJ2-3, and 7 bases in between align with TRBD2. CDR3 protein: CASSPGAAGEGDTQYF. The nucleotide sequence is TGCGCCAGCAGCCCCGGGGCTGCGGGAGAAGGAGATACGCAGTATTTT.